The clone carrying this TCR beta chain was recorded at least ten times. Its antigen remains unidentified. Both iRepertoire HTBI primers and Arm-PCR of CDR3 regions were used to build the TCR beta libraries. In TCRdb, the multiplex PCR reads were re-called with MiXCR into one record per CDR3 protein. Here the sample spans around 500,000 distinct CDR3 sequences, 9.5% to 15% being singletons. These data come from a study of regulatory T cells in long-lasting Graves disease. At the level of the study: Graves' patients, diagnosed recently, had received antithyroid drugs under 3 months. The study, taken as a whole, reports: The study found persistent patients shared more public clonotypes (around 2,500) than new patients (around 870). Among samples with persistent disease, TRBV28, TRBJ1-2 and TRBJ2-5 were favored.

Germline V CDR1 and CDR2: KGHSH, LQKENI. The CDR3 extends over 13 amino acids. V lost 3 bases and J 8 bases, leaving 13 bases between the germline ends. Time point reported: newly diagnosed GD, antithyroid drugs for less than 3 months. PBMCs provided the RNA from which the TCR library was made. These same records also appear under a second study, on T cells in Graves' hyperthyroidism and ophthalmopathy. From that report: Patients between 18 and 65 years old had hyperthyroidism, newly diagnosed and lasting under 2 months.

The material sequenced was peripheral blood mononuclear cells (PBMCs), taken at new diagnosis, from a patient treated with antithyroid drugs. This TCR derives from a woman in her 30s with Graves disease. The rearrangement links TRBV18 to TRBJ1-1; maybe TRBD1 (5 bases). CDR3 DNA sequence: TGTGCCAGCTCACCGATACAGGCGAGGGAAGCTTTCTTT. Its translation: CASSPIQAREAFF.